The 18 T cell receptor beta chains presented below share a single source sample, sequenced in a study of read filtering for tumor transcriptome and immune sequencing. Molecular barcoded adaptors covering alpha/delta and beta/gamma chains were used on 400 ng RNA. A single record per CDR3 protein comes from TCRdb applying MiXCR to the reads. The sample has some 38,000 distinct CDR3 sequences, around an eighth seen once. The sample comprised a population of CD138-negative cells sorted from bone marrow. These receptors all stem from a donor at least 40 years old with multiple myeloma.

This rearrangement joins TRBV29-1 to TRBJ1-2; 8 positions agree with TRBD1. The CDR3 loop spans 15 amino acids. With V trimmed by 1 base and J by 8 bases, 12 bases remained unmatched. Germline CDR1 is SQVTM and CDR2 is ANQGSEA. The CDR3 spells CSVEAPSGAGGGYTF. As DNA, the CDR3 is TGCAGCGTTGAAGCCCCCTCGGGGGCAGGGGGCGGCTACACCTTC.

This clonotype has a count of ten or more. Being one base from a much bigger clone, this may be a read error. This likely comes from a read error, as the CDR3 has no conserved phenylalanine or tryptophan at its end. This chain links TRBV7-8 with TRBJ2-7, with 10 bases lining up with TRBD2. Trimming at V came to 5 bases and at J to 4 bases, leaving 5 bases not matched to a gene. In germline, CDR1 is SGHVS, CDR2 FQNEAQ. This CDR3 is built from 14 residues. CDR3 residues: CASSPGLAAYEQYL. The CDR3, as DNA: TGTGCCAGCAGCCCTGGACTAGCGGCTTACGAGCAGTACCTC.

This clonotype was seen ten or more times. This sequence joins TRBV25-1 and TRBJ2-3, with 8 nucleotides matching TRBD2. The CDR3 has 16 residues. Trimming removed 1 base from V and 4 bases from J; junction bases left unmatched: 7. Per germline, CDR1 MGHDK and CDR2 SYGVNS. The CDR3 bases are TGTGCCAGCAGTGAATTGGTCGGGGGGGTTTCAGATACGCAGTATTTT. Translating it yields CASSELVGGVSDTQYF.

The genes are TRBV5-1 and TRBJ2-7; D unclear. V was cut by 0 bases and J by 0 bases, with 10 bases left in between. Germline CDR1 is SGHRS and CDR2 is YFSETQ. The CDR3 covers 15 residues. CDR3 nucleotides: TGCGCCAGCAGCTTGGGCAGATTGAGCTCCTACGAGCAGTACTTC. This sequence encodes CASSLGRLSSYEQYF.

A word on this clonotype: One end of the junction fails to match germline, which may point to a read error. The chain carries TRBV3-1 and TRBJ2-1; unclear D gene. Germline CDR1 is LGHDT and CDR2 is YNNKEL (reference sequence). This CDR3 spans 15 amino acids. The CDR3 region has the DNA TGTGCCAGCAGCCAGACCGGCTCCTCCTATAATGAGCAGCTCTTC. Translated, it gives CASSQTGSSYNEQLF.

The table lists this clonotype with many counts. The chain is built from TRBV7-9 and TRBJ1-4, with TRBD1 as a possible D gene (5 bases). CDR1 and CDR2 (germline): SEHNR, FQNEAQ (reference sequence). The CDR3 is 14 residues long. Trimming stripped 5 bases from V and 7 bases from J, with 14 bases between. CDR3 sequence (DNA): TGTGCCAGCAGCCGGGGCGGTGCCAGTGAAAAACTGTTTTTT. It encodes CASSRGGASEKLFF.

The chain is built from TRBV20-1 and TRBJ1-1, with a tentative D call TRBD1 (5 bases). Germline CDR1 and CDR2: DFQATT and SNEGSKA (reference sequence). This CDR3 has 13 amino acids. Trimming pared 5 bases from V and 1 base from J, leaving 11 bases between. CDR3 coding DNA: TGCAGTGCTCGGGGGTTCACGAACACTGAAGCTTTCTTT. It codes for CSARGFTNTEAFF.

This clonotype was detected ten times or more. The genes are TRBV15 and TRBJ2-3; D remains ambiguous. The V end was cut by 1 base, the J end by 0 bases, with 11 bases between. CDR3 length equals 16 residues. CDR1 and CDR2 (germline): LNHNV, YYDKDF (reference sequence). The CDR3 loop reads CATSRARGLSTDTQYF. CDR3 coding DNA: TGTGCCACCAGCAGAGCCCGCGGTTTGAGCACAGATACGCAGTATTTT.

At least ten counts were recorded for this clonotype. The J gene is TRBJ2-1, the V gene TRBV20-1; 8 nucleotides agree with TRBD2. Trimming removed 2 bases from V and 8 bases from J; junction bases left unmatched: 2. The CDR3 length is 12 residues. Germline lookup yields CDR1 DFQATT and CDR2 SNEGSKA (reference sequence). CDR3 sequence (DNA): TGCAGTGCTAGATCGGGGGGGCATGAGCAGTTCTTC. This translates into CSARSGGHEQFF.

This clonotype is medium-sized by share. V usage is TRBV5-1 and J usage is TRBJ2-1; TRBD2 is a possible D gene (5 bases). The CDR3 is 14 amino acids. Trimming stripped 0 bases from V and 9 bases from J, with 13 bases between. The V gene's germline CDR1 is SGHRS and CDR2 YFSETQ. CDR3 loop: CASSLDPGLSEQFF. As DNA, the CDR3 is TGCGCCAGCAGCTTGGACCCCGGACTTAGTGAGCAGTTCTTC.

This clonotype has at least ten counts. The chain has TRBV12-3 or TRBV12-4 and TRBJ1-5; TRBD1 is a possible D gene (5 bases). The ends were cut back, 5 bases at V and 4 bases at J, with 15 bases in the middle. This CDR3 is 15 amino acids long. CDR3 DNA sequence: TGTGCCAGCAGTGTGGGGCTGGACCATAATCAGCCCCAGCATTTT. This codes for CASSVGLDHNQPQHF.

The table lists this clonotype with many counts. V and J are TRBV20-1 and TRBJ2-7; perhaps TRBD2 as D (5 bases). The germline CDR1 and CDR2 sequences are DFQATT and SNEGSKA (reference sequence). The V gene lost 7 bases and the J gene lost 5 bases, with 12 bases spanning the gap. The CDR3 contains 11 residues. The CDR3, as DNA: TGCAGTGTCGGGGAGAGAAACGAGCAGTACTTC. It codes for CSVGERNEQYF.

This clonotype was detected ten times or more. The rearrangement uses TRBV12-3 or TRBV12-4 and TRBJ2-1; D is undetermined. CDR3 length: 14 residues. V was clipped by 5 bases and J by 4 bases, with 12 bases between them. In nucleotides, the CDR3 is TGTGCCAGCAGTCCACTTAACCTTTACAATGAGCAGTTCTTC. Translating it yields CASSPLNLYNEQFF.

This clonotype was recorded many times. The chain uses TRBV6-1 and TRBJ2-3; D not resolved. Germline V gene sequence: CDR1 MNHNS, CDR2 SASEGT. Trimming left V 1 base short and J 2 bases short, with 10 bases between. CDR3 length equals 15 residues. The CDR3 nucleotides are TGTGCCAGCAGTGAAGTTGGGGTGAACACAGATACGCAGTATTTT. Translating it yields CASSEVGVNTDTQYF.

Concerning this clonotype itself: It may be a read error: a sequence one base away is much more abundant. The chain couples TRBV20-1 to TRBJ1-1; no reliable D call. The germline V gene encodes CDR1 DFQATT and CDR2 SNEGSKA (reference sequence). The CDR3 runs 12 residues. CDR3 nucleotides: TGCAGTGCTAGTGCAGCACACACTGAAGCTCTCTTT. Translation: CSASAAHTEALF.

This clonotype was detected ten times or more. This sequence joins TRBV5-1 and TRBJ1-1; D might be TRBD1 (5 bases). This CDR3 has 14 residues. Per the germline V gene, CDR1 is SGHRS and CDR2 is YFSETQ. V lost 2 bases, J lost 0 bases, and 8 bases lay in between. CDR3 region: CASSFGHMNTEAFF. The CDR3 DNA sequence: TGCGCCAGCAGCTTCGGACATATGAACACTGAAGCTTTCTTT.

This clonotype was counted many times. V and J are TRBV3-1 and TRBJ2-7; possible D gene TRBD1, 5 bases. The ends were cut back, 1 base at V and 3 bases at J, with 7 bases in the middle. Germline CDR1 is LGHDT and CDR2 is YNNKEL (reference sequence). There are 13 residues in the CDR3. The CDR3 DNA reads as TGTGCCAGCAGCCAAGGGGGCTACTACGAGCAGTACTTC. Translated: CASSQGGYYEQYF.

This clonotype came up many times. The chain links TRBV7-2 to TRBJ2-5; 7 nucleotides agree with TRBD2. The junction had 9 bases not matched to a gene; V was cut back by 3 bases and J by 2 bases. In germline, CDR1 is SGHTA, CDR2 FQGNSA. The CDR3 length is 16 residues. CDR3 sequence: CASSFGAGRVQETQYF. Here the CDR3 DNA reads TGTGCCAGCAGCTTCGGAGCGGGGCGAGTACAAGAGACCCAGTACTTC.